Listed below are T cell receptor beta chains from one sample, sequenced in a study of breast tumors, draining lymph nodes, adjacent tissues. TCRdb re-analysed the multiplex PCR reads in MiXCR, keeping a single row per CDR3 protein. The profile covers 100,000 to 150,000 distinct CDR3 sequences, with about 20% appearing a single time and around 2.6% taken by the ten largest. The sequenced material came from axillary lymph node tissue. The receptor set was obtained from a female donor with breast cancer. Some clones in this sample may be carry-over from other donors' samples. The CDR3 runs from the conserved cysteine through the conserved F or W. The D gene is left open where the match is weak. Clone sizes are given selectively: once, few, many, or a class where the clone is expanded.

V gene,CDR3 length,J gene,D gene,clone size,CDR3 DNA,CDR3 protein
TRBV7-8,14,TRBJ1-5,TRBD1,many,TGTGCCAGCAGCTCAAGACAGGGAGAACAGCCCCAGCATTTT,CASSSRQGEQPQHF
TRBV15,14,TRBJ2-5,NA,many,TGTGCCACCAGCAGAGGCACCCAGAAAGAGACCCAGTACTTC,CATSRGTQKETQYF
TRBV20-1,15,TRBJ2-2,TRBD2,many,TGCAGTGCTAGTGGGGCTAGCGGGAACACCGGGGAGCTGTTTTTT,CSASGASGNTGELFF
TRBV6-2/TRBV6-3,12,TRBJ2-1,NA,many,TGTGCCAGCAGACGAGTGGCCAATGAGCAGTTCTTC,CASRRVANEQFF
TRBV20-1,17,TRBJ2-2,NA,many,TGCAGTGCTAGATTGGCTAGTAAGGAGTTAGGCACCGGGGAGCTGTTTTTT,CSARLASKELGTGELFF
TRBV6-2/TRBV6-3,14,TRBJ2-1,TRBD2,many,TGTGCCAGCAGAACAGGACTAGCGGGAGGGCTGCCGTTCTTC,CASRTGLAGGLPFF
TRBV25-1,15,TRBJ1-4,NA,many,TGTGCCAGCAGTGAAATACGGGGGTCGCACGAAAAACTGTTTTTT,CASSEIRGSHEKLFF
TRBV25-1,13,TRBJ2-3,NA,few,TGTGCCAGCTGCTTGCAGGGCACAGATACGCAGTATTTT,CASCLQGTDTQYF
TRBV5-4,14,TRBJ2-7,TRBD1,many,TGTGCCAGCCCCCCGACAGGGGGGGTCTACGAGCAGTACTTC,CASPPTGGVYEQYF
TRBV6-8,15,TRBJ2-2,NA,few,TGTGCCAGCAGTTACCCTTCATCGAACACCGGGGAGCTGTTTTTT,CASSYPSSNTGELFF
TRBV20-1,14,TRBJ1-5,NA,many,TGCAGTGCTAGATCCAGGATTAGCAATCAGCCCCAGCATTTT,CSARSRISNQPQHF
TRBV28,12,TRBJ2-7,NA,many,TGTGCCAGCAGTCCAAGCGGCTACGAGCAGTACTTC,CASSPSGYEQYF
TRBV7-2,15,TRBJ2-3,NA,many,TGTGCCAGCAGCCCCCCCACCACGGGAACAGATACGCAGTATTTT,CASSPPTTGTDTQYF
TRBV7-9,15,TRBJ2-1,TRBD2,many,TGTGCCAGCAGCTTAGTTAGCGGGAAACGGAATGAGCAGTTCTTC,CASSLVSGKRNEQFF
TRBV10-3,15,TRBJ2-7,TRBD2,many,TGTGCCATCAGGGGGGCCGGGACTAGCTCCTACGAGCAGTACTTC,CAIRGAGTSSYEQYF
TRBV30,14,TRBJ2-7,TRBD2,many,TGTGCCTGGAGTAGCGGGAGCCCCTTCGGCGAGCAGTACTTC,CAWSSGSPFGEQYF
TRBV9,16,TRBJ2-1,TRBD2,many,TGTGCCAGCAGCGTAGGCGGGAGAGTCGGTGGGGATGAGCAGTTCTTC,CASSVGGRVGGDEQFF
TRBV6-2/TRBV6-3,13,TRBJ2-7,TRBD2,NA,TGTGCCAGCAGTCTAGCGGGAGTGGGTGAGCAGTACTTC,CASSLAGVGEQYF
TRBV3-1,16,TRBJ2-1,TRBD2,NA,TGTGCCAGCAGCCCTACCGGGCGGGCGGGAGGTAATGAGCAGTTCTTC,CASSPTGRAGGNEQFF
TRBV12-3/TRBV12-4,14,TRBJ2-1,NA,many,TGTGCCAGCAGTTGGGGGGGGGCAGACAATGAGCAGTTCTTC,CASSWGGADNEQFF
TRBV4-1,15,TRBJ2-7,NA,many,TGCGCCAGCAGCCAAACGCAGGCCACCTCCTACGAGCAGTACTTC,CASSQTQATSYEQYF
TRBV7-6,15,TRBJ2-5,TRBD1,many,TGTGCCAGCAGCCAGCCCGGACAGGGCGGAGAGACCCAGTACTTC,CASSQPGQGGETQYF
TRBV15,16,TRBJ1-4,NA,many,TGTGCCACCAGCCCCGAACCGCCGGCGCTCAATGAAAAACTGTTTTTT,CATSPEPPALNEKLFF
TRBV19,15,TRBJ2-7,TRBD2,many,TGTGCCAGTAGTATAGCACTAGCGACAACCTACGAGCAGTACTTC,CASSIALATTYEQYF
TRBV20-1,13,TRBJ2-2,NA,many,TGCAGTGCTAGAGAGGCAGGGACCGGGGAGCTGTTTTTT,CSAREAGTGELFF
TRBV7-7,14,TRBJ2-7,TRBD2,many,TGTGCCAGCAGCCCCGGACTAGCGGGAGAAGAGCAGTACTTC,CASSPGLAGEEQYF
TRBV9,15,TRBJ2-5,TRBD1,many,TGTGCCAGCAGCGTACGACAGGGAAACCAAGAGACCCAGTACTTC,CASSVRQGNQETQYF
TRBV19,15,TRBJ2-3,NA,few,TGTGCCAGTAGTATTGGGCAGGGACCCACAGATACGCAGTATTTT,CASSIGQGPTDTQYF
TRBV6-2/TRBV6-3,12,TRBJ2-7,NA,once,TGTGCCAGCAGCCGACGTGCCTACGAGCAGTACTTC,CASSRRAYEQYF
TRBV6-5,16,TRBJ2-5,NA,many,TGTGCCAGCAGTTACTTAGCGGCCGATCCTCAAGAGACCCAGTACTTC,CASSYLAADPQETQYF
TRBV7-8,15,TRBJ2-1,NA,many,TGTGCCAGCAGCTTATCGGCGGGATCCTACAATGAGCAGTTCTTC,CASSLSAGSYNEQFF
TRBV3-1,16,TRBJ2-3,TRBD2,few,TGTGCCAGCAGCCCGGCAGGAGCGGGAGTAGGAGATACGCAGTATTTT,CASSPAGAGVGDTQYF
TRBV27,15,TRBJ2-2,NA,NA,TGTGCCAGCAGTTTATCAACCCAAGGAACCGGGGAGCTGTTTTTT,CASSLSTQGTGELFF
TRBV6-2/TRBV6-3,13,TRBJ2-7,NA,many,TGTGCCAGCAAGGGGGCTAGCGCTTACGAGCAGTACTTC,CASKGASAYEQYF
TRBV9,17,TRBJ2-2,TRBD1,many,TGTGCCAGCAGCGTATGGGGGACAGGCCGAAACACCGGGGAGCTGTTTTTT,CASSVWGTGRNTGELFF
TRBV20-1,14,TRBJ2-5,TRBD2,many,TGCAGTGCCGAACTAGCGGGAGGGCCGGAGACCCAGTACTTC,CSAELAGGPETQYF
TRBV5-1,17,TRBJ2-6,NA,few,TGCGCCAGCAGCTTGGTCGTATTGGGCTCTGGGGCCAACGTCCTGACTTTC,CASSLVVLGSGANVLTF
TRBV29-1,13,TRBJ1-1,TRBD1,few,TGCAGCGAGTGGGGACAGACGAACACTGAAGCTTTCTTT,CSEWGQTNTEAFF
TRBV20-1,13,TRBJ2-2,NA,many,TGCAGTGCTAGAGAACCCATTACCGGGGAGCTGTTTTTT,CSAREPITGELFF
TRBV7-9,14,TRBJ2-3,TRBD2,many,TGTGCCAGCAGCTTACTAGCGGGCACAGATACGCAGTATTTT,CASSLLAGTDTQYF
TRBV4-3,14,TRBJ2-1,NA,many,TGCGCCAGCAGCCAAGATCCGAGAGGCAATGAGCAGTTCTTC,CASSQDPRGNEQFF
TRBV12-3/TRBV12-4,14,TRBJ2-7,TRBD1,NA,TGTGCCAGCACCGGGACAGGGGGAGGTTACGAGCAGTACTTC,CASTGTGGGYEQYF
TRBV7-3,18,TRBJ2-1,NA,many,TGTGCCAGCAGCTTAACCGGGCAGGGTTACGGGGCCTACAATGAGCAGTTCTTC,CASSLTGQGYGAYNEQFF
TRBV5-8,16,TRBJ2-6,NA,many,TGTGCCAGCAGCTTGACCCCTCTCTCTGGGGCCAACGTCCTGACTTTC,CASSLTPLSGANVLTF
TRBV12-3/TRBV12-4,13,TRBJ1-2,TRBD1,NA,TGTGCCAGCAGTTTTAAAGGGGGCAGTGGCTACACCTTC,CASSFKGGSGYTF
TRBV20-1,12,TRBJ2-5,NA,many,TGCAGTGCTACGGAGATTCAAGAGACCCAGTACTTC,CSATEIQETQYF
TRBV6-7,12,TRBJ1-2,NA,NA,TGTGCCAGCAGTGTCAGGGAGTATGGCTACACCTTC,CASSVREYGYTF
TRBV19,17,TRBJ2-6,TRBD1,many,TGTGCCAGTGCTCGGAGACAGGGGTTCACTGGGGCCAACGTCCTGACTTTC,CASARRQGFTGANVLTF
TRBV6-2/TRBV6-3,14,TRBJ2-5,TRBD2,many,TGTGCCAGCAGTTTGACTAGCGCCCAAGAGACCCAGTACTTC,CASSLTSAQETQYF
TRBV20-1,15,TRBJ1-4,TRBD1,many,TGCAGTGCTATGCCGGGACAGAGCACTAATGAAAAACTGTTTTTT,CSAMPGQSTNEKLFF
TRBV2,15,TRBJ1-6,NA,many,TGTGCCAGCACCCTACTTGGGGGGGCGGGTTCACCCCTCCACTTT,CASTLLGGAGSPLHF